One and the same sample provided the 6 T cell receptor beta chains below, sequenced in a study of T cell responses to AZD1222 COVID-19 vaccine. The data were produced by immunoSEQ multiplex PCR, yet TCRdb's version contains in-frame clones alone and is incomplete. The sample consists of around 120,000 clones, roughly nine tenths of them appearing once. The specimen comprised peripheral blood, sampled on day 0 of AZD1222 vaccination. Receptors were obtained from an adult in good health.

There are a few counts of this clone. One junction end disagrees with the germline gene, perhaps due to a read error. The genes are TRBV6-5 and TRBJ1-2; a possible D gene is TRBD1 (5 bases). The CDR3 loop spans 13 amino acids. Per germline, CDR1 MNHEY and CDR2 SVGAGI. The CDR3 loop is CASSSLDSNGYAF. DNA for the CDR3: TGTGCCAGCAGTTCCCTCGACAGCAATGGCTACGCCTTC.

The chain employs TRBV6-5 and TRBJ2-7, with 16 bases matching TRBD2. The V gene end was trimmed by 4 bases and the J gene end by 4 bases; junction bases not matched to a gene: 4. The CDR3 consists of 16 residues. Germline V gene sequence: CDR1 MNHEY, CDR2 SVGAGI. The CDR3 sequence is CASSSPGLAGGYEQYF. The CDR3 DNA is TGTGCCAGCAGTTCTCCGGGACTAGCGGGGGGGTACGAGCAGTACTTC.

The CDR3: CASSLRTDNQPQHF. The DNA for the CDR3 is TGTGCCAGCAGTTTGAGGACAGATAATCAGCCCCAGCATTTT. The chain links TRBV6-2 or TRBV6-3 to TRBJ1-5, with D possibly TRBD1 on 6 matching bases. The CDR3 consists of 14 residues. The V and J ends lost 4 bases and 4 bases respectively, with 11 bases between them. CDR1 is MNHEY and CDR2 is SVGEGT in the germline V gene.

The genes are TRBV7-6 and TRBJ2-1, with 9 bases that match TRBD2. The CDR3 consists of 15 residues. J gave up 6 bases and V 4 bases, and 7 bases lay outside the gene matches. CDR1 is SGHVS and CDR2 is FNYEAQ in the germline V gene. The CDR3: CASSSGTSYPNEQFF. CDR3 bases: TGTGCCAGCAGCTCGGGGACTAGCTACCCCAATGAGCAGTTCTTC.

The chain carries TRBV11-1 and TRBJ1-6, with 7 bases that match TRBD1. This CDR3 spans 14 amino acids. Germline V CDR1 and CDR2: SGHAT, FQDESV (reference sequence). With 4 bases clipped from V and 8 bases from J, the junction kept 5 bases outside the gene matches. The CDR3 protein is CASSSYRGYSPLHF. The CDR3 coding sequence is TGTGCCAGCAGCTCGTACAGGGGTTATTCACCCCTCCACTTT.

As DNA, the CDR3 is TGTGCCAGCACCGAGGGAGGCAGCTATGGCTACACCTTC. It yields the protein CASTEGGSYGYTF. The rearrangement links TRBV6-5 to TRBJ1-2; D not resolved. V was shortened by 7 bases and J by 4 bases, with 13 bases between the two germline ends. The CDR3 has 13 residues. Germline V lookup: CDR1 MNHEY, CDR2 SVGAGI.